This T cell receptor (beta chain) was sequenced during a study of control samples from healthy donors and cancer patients. V shed 1 base and J shed 0 bases, with 14 bases lying between them. The length of the CDR3 is 17 residues. Germline V gives CDR1 SGHAT, CDR2 FQNNGV. Generated by immunoSEQ multiplex PCR, the TCRdb table keeps only in-frame clones and is missing some. The repertoire holds about 120,000 clones, 88% seen once, with roughly 3.5% in the top ten. This TCR was sampled from a woman aged 60-75 years with lung cancer. This chain joins TRBV11-2 and TRBJ2-3, with no clear D. Sequenced sample: PBMCs. The CDR3 reads CASSLGIDTASTDTQYF. For the CDR3, the DNA is TGTGCCAGCAGCTTAGGTATAGATACAGCTAGCACAGATACGCAGTATTTT.